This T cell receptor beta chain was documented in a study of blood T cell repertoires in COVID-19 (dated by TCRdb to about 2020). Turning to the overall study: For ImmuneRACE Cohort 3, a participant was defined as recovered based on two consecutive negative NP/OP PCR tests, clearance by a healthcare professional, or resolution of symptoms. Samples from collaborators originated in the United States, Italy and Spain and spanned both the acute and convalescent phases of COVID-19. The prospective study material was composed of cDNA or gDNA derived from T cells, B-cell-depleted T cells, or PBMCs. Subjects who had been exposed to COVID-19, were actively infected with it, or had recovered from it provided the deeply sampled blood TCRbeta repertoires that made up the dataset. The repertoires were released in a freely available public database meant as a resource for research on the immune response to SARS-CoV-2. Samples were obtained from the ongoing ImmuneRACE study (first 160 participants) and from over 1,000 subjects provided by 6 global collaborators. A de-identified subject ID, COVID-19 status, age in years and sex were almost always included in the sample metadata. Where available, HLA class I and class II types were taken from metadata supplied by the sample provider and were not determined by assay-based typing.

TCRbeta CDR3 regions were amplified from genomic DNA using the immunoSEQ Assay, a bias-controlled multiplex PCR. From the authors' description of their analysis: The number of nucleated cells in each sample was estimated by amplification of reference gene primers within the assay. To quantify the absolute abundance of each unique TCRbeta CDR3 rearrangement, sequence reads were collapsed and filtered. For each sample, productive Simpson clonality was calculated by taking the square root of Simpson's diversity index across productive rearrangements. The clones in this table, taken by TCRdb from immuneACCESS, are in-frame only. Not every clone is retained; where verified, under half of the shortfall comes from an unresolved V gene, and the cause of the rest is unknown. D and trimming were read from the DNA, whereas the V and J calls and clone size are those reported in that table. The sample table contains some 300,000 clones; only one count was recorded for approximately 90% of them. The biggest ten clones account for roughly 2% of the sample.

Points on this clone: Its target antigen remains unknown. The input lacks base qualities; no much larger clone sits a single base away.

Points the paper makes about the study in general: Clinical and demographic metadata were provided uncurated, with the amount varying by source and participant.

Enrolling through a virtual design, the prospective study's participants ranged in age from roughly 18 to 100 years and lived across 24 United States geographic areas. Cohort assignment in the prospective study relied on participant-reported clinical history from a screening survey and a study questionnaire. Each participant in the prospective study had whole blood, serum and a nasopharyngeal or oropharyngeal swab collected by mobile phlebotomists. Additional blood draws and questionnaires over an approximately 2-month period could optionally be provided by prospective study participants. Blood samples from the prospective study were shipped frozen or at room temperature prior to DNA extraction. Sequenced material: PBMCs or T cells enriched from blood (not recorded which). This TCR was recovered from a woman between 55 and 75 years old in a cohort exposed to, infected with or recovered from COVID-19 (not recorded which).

The nucleotides are TGTGCCAGCAGCCAAGAATGGGGAGCAGCGGGAGGAGAGACCCAGTACTTC. Translated, this is CASSQEWGAAGGETQYF. The chain couples TRBV3-1 (or the pseudogene TRBV3-2) to TRBJ2-5, with 9 junctional bases fitting TRBD2. V has 0 bases trimmed and J has 4 bases trimmed; junction bases matching no gene number 9. Taken from the germline V gene (reference sequence), the CDR1 and CDR2 loops are LGHDT and YNNKEL. Its CDR3 holds 17 amino acids, cysteine through phenylalanine. Just CDR3 DNA is preserved here, 51 bases in frame from base 1.